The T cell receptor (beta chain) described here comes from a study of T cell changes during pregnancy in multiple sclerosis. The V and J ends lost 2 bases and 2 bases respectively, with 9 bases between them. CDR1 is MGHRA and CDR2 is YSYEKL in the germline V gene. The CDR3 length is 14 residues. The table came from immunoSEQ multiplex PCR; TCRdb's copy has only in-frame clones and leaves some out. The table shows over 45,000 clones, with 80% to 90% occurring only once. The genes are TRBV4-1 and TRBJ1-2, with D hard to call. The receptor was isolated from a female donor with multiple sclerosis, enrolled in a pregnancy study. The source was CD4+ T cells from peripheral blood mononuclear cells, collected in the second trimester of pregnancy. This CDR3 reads CASSQPSENYGYTF. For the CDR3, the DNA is TGCGCCAGCAGCCAACCGTCAGAAAACTATGGCTACACCTTC.